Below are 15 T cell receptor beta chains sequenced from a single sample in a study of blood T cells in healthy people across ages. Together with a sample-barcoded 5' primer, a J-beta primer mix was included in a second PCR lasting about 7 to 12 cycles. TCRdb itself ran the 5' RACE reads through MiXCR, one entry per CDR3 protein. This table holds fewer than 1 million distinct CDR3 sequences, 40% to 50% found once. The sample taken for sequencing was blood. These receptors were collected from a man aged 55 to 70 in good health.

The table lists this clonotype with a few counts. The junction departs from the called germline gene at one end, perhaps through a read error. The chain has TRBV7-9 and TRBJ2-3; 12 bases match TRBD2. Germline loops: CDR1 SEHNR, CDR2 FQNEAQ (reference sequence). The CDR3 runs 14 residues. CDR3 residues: CATPTSGGTDTQYF. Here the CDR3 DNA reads TGTGCCACCCCGACTAGCGGGGGCACAGACACGCAGTATTTT.

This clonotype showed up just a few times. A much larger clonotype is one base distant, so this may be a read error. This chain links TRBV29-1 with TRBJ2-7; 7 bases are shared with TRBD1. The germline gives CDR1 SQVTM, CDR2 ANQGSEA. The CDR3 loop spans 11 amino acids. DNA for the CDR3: TGCAGCGGTGAAATAGGGGGCAAGCAGTACTTC. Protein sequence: CSGEIGGKQYF.

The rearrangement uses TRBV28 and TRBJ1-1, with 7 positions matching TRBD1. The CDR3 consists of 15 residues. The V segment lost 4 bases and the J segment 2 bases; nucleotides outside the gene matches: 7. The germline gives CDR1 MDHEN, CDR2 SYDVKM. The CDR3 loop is CASSSYRQGNTEAFF. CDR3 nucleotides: TGTGCCAGCAGTTCCTACCGACAGGGAAACACTGAAGCTTTCTTT.

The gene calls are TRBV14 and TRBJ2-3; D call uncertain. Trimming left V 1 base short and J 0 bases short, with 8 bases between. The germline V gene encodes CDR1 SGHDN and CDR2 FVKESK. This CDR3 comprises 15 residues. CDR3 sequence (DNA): TGTGCCAGCAGCCAAGGGACGCCTAGCACAGATACGCAGTATTTT. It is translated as CASSQGTPSTDTQYF. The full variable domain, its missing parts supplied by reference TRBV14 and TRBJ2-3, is EAGVTQFPSHSVIEKGQTVTLRCDPISGHDNLYWYRRVMGKEIKFLLHFVKESKQDESGMPNNRFLAERTGGTYSTLKVQPAELEDSGVYFCASSQGTPSTDTQYFGPGTRLTVL.

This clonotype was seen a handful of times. The CDR3 sequence: CASTRGSTSYEQYF. CDR3 DNA sequence: TGTGCCAGCACCCGAGGTAGTACTTCCTACGAGCAGTACTTC. The rearrangement joins TRBV9 to TRBJ2-7; D remains ambiguous. Trimming removed 6 bases at V and 1 base at J, with 14 bases between. Germline CDR1 reads SGDLS; CDR2 reads YYNGEE. This CDR3 spans 14 amino acids.

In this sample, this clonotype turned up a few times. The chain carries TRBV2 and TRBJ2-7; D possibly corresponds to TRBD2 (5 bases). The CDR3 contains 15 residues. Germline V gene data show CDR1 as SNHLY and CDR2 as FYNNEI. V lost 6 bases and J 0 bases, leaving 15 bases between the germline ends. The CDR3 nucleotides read TGTGCCAGCAGCGGAGACTCGGGAAGCTCCTACGAGCAGTACTTC. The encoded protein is CASSGDSGSSYEQYF. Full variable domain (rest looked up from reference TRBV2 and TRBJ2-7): EPEVTQTPSHQVTQMGQEVILRCVPISNHLYFYWYRQILGQKVEFLVSFYNNEISEKSEIFDDQFSVERPDGSNFTLKIRSTKLEDSAMYFCASSGDSGSSYEQYFGPGTRLTVT.

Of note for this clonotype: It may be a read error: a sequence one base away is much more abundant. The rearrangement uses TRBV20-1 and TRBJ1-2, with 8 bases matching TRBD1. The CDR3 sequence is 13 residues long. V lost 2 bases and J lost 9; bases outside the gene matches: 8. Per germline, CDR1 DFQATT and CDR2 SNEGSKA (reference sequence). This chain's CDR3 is CSARRTGLYSYTF. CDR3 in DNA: TGCAGTGCTAGAAGGACAGGGTTGTATAGCTACACCTTC.

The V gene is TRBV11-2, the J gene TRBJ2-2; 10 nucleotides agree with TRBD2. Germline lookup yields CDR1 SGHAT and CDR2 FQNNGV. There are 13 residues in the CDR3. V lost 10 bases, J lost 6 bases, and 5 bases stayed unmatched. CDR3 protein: CATSGTSAGELFF. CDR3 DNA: TGTGCCACCTCCGGGACTAGCGCCGGGGAGCTGTTTTTT.

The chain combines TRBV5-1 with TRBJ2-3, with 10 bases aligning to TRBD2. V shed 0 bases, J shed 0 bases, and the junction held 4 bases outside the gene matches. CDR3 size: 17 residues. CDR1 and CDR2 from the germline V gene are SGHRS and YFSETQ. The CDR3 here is CASSLGSGGLSTDTQYF. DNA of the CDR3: TGCGCCAGCAGCTTGGGTAGCGGGGGGCTTAGCACAGATACGCAGTATTTT.

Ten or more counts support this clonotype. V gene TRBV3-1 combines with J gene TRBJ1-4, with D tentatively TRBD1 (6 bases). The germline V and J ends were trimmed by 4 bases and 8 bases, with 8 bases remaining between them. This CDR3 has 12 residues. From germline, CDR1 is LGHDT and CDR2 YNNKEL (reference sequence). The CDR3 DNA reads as TGTGCCAGCAGCCCCGGACAGGAAAAACTGTTTTTT. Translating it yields CASSPGQEKLFF.

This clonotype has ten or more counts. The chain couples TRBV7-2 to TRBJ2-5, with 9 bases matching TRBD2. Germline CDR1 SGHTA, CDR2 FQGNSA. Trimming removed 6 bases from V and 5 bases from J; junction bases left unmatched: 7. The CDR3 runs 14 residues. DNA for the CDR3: TGTGCCAGCAGGATGAGCGGGGGGTGGGAGACCCAGTACTTC. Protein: CASRMSGGWETQYF.

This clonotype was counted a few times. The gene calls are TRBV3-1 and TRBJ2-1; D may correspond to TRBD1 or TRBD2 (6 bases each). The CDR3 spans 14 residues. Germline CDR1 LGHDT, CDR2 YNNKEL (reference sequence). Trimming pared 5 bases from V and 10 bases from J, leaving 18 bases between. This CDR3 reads CASSARVGGREQFF. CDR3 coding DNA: TGTGCCAGCAGCGCAAGGGTCGGGGGCAGGGAGCAGTTCTTC.

CDR3 sequence reads: CASRPSPSGGYTF. In nucleotides, the CDR3 is TGTGCCAGCAGGCCAAGCCCTTCAGGGGGCTACACCTTC. The genes are TRBV7-2 and TRBJ1-2; possibly TRBD1 for D (5 bases). Per germline, CDR1 SGHTA and CDR2 FQGNSA. The CDR3 covers 13 residues. Trimming took 6 bases from V and 8 from J, leaving 16 bases between them.

The CDR3 DNA sequence: TGTGCCAGCAGTTACCAAAGCACTAGAAATGAGCAGTTCTTC. Encoded protein: CASSYQSTRNEQFF. This chain uses TRBV6-2 or TRBV6-3 with TRBJ2-1; the D gene is possibly TRBD2 (5 bases). Per germline, CDR1 MNHEY and CDR2 SVGEGT. The V and J ends lost 2 bases and 7 bases respectively, with 12 bases between them. This CDR3 contains 14 residues.

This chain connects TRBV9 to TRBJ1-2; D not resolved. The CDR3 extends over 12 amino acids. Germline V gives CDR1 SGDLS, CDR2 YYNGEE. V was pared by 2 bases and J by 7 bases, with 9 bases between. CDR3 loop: CASSVSFGGYTF. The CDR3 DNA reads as TGTGCCAGCAGCGTGTCCTTTGGTGGCTACACCTTC. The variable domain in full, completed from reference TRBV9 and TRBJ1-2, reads DSGVTQTPKHLITATGQRVTLRCSPRSGDLSVYWYQQSLDQGLQFLIQYYNGEERAKGNILERFSAQQFPDLHSELNLSSLELGDSALYFCASSVSFGGYTFGSGTRLTVV.